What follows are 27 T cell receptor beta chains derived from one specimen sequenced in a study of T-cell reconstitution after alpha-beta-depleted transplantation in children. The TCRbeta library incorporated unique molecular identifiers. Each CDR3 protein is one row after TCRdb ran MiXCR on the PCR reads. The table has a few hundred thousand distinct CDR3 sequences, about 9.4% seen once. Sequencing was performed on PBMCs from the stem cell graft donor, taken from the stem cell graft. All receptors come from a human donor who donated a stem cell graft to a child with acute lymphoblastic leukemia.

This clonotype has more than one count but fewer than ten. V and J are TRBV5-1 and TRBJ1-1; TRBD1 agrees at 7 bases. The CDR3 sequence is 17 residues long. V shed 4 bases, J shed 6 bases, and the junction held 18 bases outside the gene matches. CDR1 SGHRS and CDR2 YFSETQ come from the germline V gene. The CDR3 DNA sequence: TGCGCCAGCAGCCCAATCCCTCAGGACAGGTTGAGCTCTGAAGCTTTCTTT. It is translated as CASSPIPQDRLSSEAFF.

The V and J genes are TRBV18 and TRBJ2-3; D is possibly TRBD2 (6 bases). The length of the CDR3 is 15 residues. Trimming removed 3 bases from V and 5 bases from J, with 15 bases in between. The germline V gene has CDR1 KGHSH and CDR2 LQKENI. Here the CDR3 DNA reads TGTGCCAGCTCACCTTACGGGACTGGTAGAGATACGCAGTATTTT. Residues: CASSPYGTGRDTQYF.

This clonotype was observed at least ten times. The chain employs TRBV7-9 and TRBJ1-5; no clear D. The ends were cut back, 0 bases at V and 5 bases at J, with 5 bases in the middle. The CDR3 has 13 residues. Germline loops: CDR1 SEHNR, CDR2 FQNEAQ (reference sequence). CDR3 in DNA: TGTGCCAGCAGCTTAGCCAGTTATCAGCCCCAGCATTTT. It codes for CASSLASYQPQHF.

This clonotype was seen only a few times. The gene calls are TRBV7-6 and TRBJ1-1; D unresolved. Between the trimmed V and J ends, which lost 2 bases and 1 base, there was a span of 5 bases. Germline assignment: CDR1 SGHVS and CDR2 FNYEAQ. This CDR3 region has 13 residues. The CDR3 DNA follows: TGTGCCAGCAGCTTATTCCAGAACACTGAAGCTTTCTTT. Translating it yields CASSLFQNTEAFF.

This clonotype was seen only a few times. CDR3 DNA: TGTGCCAGCAGCCGACGCGGACAGTCTAGCACAGATACGCAGTATTTT. It yields the protein CASSRRGQSSTDTQYF. The chain links TRBV7-9 to TRBJ2-3; tentatively, D is TRBD1 (6 bases). Germline CDR1 reads SEHNR; CDR2 reads FQNEAQ (reference sequence). The CDR3 is made up of 16 amino acids. Trimming shortened V by 5 bases and J by 0 bases, and 15 bases separated the two germline ends.

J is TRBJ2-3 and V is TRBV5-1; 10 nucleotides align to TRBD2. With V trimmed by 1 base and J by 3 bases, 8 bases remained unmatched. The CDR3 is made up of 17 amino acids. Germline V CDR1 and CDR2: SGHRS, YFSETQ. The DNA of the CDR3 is TGCGCCAGCAGCTTGCGCCAAGCGGGAGGGTCTACAGATACGCAGTATTTT. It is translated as CASSLRQAGGSTDTQYF.

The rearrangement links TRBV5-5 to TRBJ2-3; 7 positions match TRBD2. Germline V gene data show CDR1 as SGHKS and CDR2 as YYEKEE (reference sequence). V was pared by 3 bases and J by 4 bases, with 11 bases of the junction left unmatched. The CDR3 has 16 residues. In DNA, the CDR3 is TGTGCCAGCAGCTGGGGTGGCCGCGCGGGGGCAGATACGCAGTATTTT. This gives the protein CASSWGGRAGADTQYF.

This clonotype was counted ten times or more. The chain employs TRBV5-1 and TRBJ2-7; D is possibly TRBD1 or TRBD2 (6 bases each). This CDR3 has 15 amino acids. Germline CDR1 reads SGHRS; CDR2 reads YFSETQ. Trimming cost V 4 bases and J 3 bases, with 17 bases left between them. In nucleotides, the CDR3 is TGCGCCAGCAGCCCCTTTGAGGGGGGCTACTACGAGCAGTACTTC. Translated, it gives CASSPFEGGYYEQYF.

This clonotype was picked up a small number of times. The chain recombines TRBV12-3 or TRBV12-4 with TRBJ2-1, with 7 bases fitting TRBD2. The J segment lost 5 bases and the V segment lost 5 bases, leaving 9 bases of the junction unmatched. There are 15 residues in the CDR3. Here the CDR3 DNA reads TGTGCCAGCAGTCACGACTTTGCGGGGGACAATGAGCAGTTCTTC. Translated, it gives CASSHDFAGDNEQFF.

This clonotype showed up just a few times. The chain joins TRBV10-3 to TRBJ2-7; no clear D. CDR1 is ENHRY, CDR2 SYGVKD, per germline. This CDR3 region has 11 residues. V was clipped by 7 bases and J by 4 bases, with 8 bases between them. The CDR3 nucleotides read TGTGCCATCAAAGACCTATACGAGCAGTACTTC. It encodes CAIKDLYEQYF.

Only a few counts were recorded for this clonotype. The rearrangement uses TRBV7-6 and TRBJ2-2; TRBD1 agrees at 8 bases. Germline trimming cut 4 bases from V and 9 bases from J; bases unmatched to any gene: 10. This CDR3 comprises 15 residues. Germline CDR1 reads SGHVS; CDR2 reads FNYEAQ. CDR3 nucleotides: TGTGCCAGCAGCTCGACGACAGGGGTTTCCCGGGAGCTGTTTTTT. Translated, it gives CASSSTTGVSRELFF.

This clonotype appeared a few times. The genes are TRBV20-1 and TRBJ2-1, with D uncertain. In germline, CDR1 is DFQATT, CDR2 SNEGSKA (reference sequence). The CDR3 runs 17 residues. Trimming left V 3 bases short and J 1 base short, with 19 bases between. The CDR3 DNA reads TGCAGTGCTAGGTTTTTTCTGTTGTCCCATTCCTACAATGAGCAGTTCTTC. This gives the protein CSARFFLLSHSYNEQFF.

The CDR3 DNA reads as TGTGCCAGCAGCGTAGTCCGGGAGAGGAGCACAGATACGCAGTATTTT. It encodes CASSVVRERSTDTQYF. The chain has TRBV9 and TRBJ2-3; tentative D call: TRBD2 (6 bases). Germline CDR1 is SGDLS and CDR2 is YYNGEE. This CDR3 region has 16 residues. Trimming cost V 0 bases and J 0 bases, with 11 bases left between them.

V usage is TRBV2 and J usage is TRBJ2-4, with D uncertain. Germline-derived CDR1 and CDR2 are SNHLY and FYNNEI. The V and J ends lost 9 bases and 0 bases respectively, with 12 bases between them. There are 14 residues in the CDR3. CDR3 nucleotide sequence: TGTGCCAGTGCGGACGCCTTAGCCAAAAACATTCAGTACTTC. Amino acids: CASADALAKNIQYF. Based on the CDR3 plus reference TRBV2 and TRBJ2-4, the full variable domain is EPEVTQTPSHQVTQMGQEVILRCVPISNHLYFYWYRQILGQKVEFLVSFYNNEISEKSEIFDDQFSVERPDGSNFTLKIRSTKLEDSAMYFCASADALAKNIQYFGAGTRLSVL.

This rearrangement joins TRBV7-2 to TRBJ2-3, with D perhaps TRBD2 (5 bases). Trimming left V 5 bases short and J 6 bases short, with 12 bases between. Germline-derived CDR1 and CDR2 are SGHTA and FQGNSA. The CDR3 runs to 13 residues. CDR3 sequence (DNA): TGTGCCAGCAGCCCGATTACGGGGGATACGCAGTATTTT. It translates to CASSPITGDTQYF.

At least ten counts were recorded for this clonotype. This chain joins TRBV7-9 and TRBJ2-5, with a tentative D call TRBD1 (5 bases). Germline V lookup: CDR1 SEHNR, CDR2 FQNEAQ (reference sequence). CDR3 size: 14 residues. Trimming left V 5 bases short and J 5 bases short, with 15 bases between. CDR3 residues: CASSQKQGRETQYF. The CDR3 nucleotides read TGTGCCAGCAGCCAAAAGCAGGGTCGCGAGACCCAGTACTTC.

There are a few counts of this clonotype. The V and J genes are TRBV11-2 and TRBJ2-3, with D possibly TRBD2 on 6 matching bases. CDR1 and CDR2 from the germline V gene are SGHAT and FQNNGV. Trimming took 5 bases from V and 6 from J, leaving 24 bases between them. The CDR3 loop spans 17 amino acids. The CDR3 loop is CASSPVRGRDSLDTQYF. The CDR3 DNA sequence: TGTGCCAGCAGCCCGGTCCGCGGCCGGGACTCTTTGGATACGCAGTATTTT.

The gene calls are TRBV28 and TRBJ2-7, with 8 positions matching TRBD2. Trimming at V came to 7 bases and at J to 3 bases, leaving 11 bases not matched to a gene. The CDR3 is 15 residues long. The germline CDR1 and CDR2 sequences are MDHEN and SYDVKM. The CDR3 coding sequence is TGTGCCAGCAAAGGCAGCGGGAGCCGAATCTACGAGCAGTACTTC. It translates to CASKGSGSRIYEQYF.

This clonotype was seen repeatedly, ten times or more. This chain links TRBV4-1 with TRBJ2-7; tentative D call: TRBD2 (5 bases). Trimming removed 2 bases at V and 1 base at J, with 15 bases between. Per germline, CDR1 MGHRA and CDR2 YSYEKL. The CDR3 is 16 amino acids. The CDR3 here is CASSQSRTGSSYEQYF. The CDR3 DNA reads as TGCGCCAGCAGCCAATCACGGACGGGGAGTTCCTACGAGCAGTACTTC.

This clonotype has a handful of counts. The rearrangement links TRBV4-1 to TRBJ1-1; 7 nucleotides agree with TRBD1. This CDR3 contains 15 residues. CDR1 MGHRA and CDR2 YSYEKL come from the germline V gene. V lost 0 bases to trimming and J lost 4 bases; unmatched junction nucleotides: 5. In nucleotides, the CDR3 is TGCGCCAGCAGCCAAGACAGGGGGGTTTCCACTGAAGCTTTCTTT. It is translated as CASSQDRGVSTEAFF.

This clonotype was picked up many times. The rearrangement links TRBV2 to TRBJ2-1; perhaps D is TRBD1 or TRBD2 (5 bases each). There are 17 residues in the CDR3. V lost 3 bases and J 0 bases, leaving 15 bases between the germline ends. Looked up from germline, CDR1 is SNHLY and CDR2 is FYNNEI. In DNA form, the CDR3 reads TGTGCCAGCAGTGAGGGCCGGCGTGGGGGCTCCTACAATGAGCAGTTCTTC. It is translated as CASSEGRRGGSYNEQFF.

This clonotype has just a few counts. CDR3 protein: CASSLGKTSGTYEQYF. The CDR3 DNA is TGCGCCAGCAGCCTGGGGAAGACTAGCGGAACCTACGAGCAGTACTTC. The chain recombines TRBV5-1 with TRBJ2-7; TRBD2 matches 9 bases. V gave up 4 bases and J gave up 2 bases; unmatched junction bases: 10. The CDR3 runs 16 residues. CDR1 and CDR2 (germline): SGHRS, YFSETQ.

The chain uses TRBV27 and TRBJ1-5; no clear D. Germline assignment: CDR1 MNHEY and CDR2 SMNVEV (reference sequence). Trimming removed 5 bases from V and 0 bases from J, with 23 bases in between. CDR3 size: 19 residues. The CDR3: CASSLRPPERIYSNQPQHF. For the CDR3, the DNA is TGTGCCAGCAGTCTAAGACCACCCGAACGCATTTATAGCAATCAGCCCCAGCATTTT.

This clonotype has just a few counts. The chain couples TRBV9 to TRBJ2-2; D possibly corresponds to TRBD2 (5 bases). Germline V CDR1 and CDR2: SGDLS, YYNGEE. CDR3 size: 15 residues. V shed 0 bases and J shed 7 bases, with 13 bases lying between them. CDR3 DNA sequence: TGTGCCAGCAGCGTAGGCTCCCCGGGGAGCGGGGAGCTGTTTTTT. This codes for CASSVGSPGSGELFF.

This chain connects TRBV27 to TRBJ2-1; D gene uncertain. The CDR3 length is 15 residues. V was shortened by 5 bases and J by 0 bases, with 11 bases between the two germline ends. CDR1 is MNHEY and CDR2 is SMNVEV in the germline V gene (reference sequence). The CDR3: CASSHDEVSYNEQFF. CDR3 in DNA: TGTGCCAGCAGTCACGATGAGGTCTCCTACAATGAGCAGTTCTTC.

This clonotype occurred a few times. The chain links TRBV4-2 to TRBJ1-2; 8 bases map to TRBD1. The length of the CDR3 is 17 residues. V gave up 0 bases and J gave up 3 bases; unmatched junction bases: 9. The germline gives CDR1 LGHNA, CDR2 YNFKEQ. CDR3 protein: CASSQEGAAGGDYGYTF. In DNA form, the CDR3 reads TGTGCCAGCAGCCAAGAGGGGGCGGCAGGGGGCGACTATGGCTACACCTTC.

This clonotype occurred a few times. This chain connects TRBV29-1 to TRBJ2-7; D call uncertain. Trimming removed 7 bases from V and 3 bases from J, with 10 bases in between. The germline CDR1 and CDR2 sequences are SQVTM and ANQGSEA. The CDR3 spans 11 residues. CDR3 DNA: TGCAGCGGGATGCGCGGCTACGAGCAGTACTTC. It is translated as CSGMRGYEQYF.